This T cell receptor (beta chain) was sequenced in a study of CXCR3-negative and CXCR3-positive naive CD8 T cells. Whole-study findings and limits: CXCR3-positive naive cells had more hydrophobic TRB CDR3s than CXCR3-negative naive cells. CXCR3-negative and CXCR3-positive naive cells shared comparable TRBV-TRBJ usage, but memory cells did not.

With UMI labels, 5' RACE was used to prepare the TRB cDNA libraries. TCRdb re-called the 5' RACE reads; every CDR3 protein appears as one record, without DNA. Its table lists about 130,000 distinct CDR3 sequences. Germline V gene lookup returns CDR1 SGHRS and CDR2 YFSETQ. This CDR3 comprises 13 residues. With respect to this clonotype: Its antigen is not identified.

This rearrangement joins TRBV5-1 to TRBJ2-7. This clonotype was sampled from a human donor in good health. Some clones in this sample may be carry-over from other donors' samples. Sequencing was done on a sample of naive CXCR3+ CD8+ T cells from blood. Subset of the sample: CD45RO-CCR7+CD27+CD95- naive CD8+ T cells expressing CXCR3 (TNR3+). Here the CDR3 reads CASSLEQNYEQYF.